A single T cell receptor (beta chain) is shown here with its context. The CDR3 goes on 3 residues after the read ends, and that part is filled in from the germline J gene. TCRdb's table, derived via immunoSEQ multiplex PCR, lists solely in-frame clones and lacks some. The sample's table shows more than 20,000 clones. Germline CDR1 SGHRS, CDR2 YFSETQ. This CDR3 spans 17 amino acids. J gave up 4 bases and V 0 bases, and 6 bases lay outside the gene matches. All participants had a single incident cervical HPV16 infection, and prevalent HPV16 infections were excluded. MY09/MY11 PCR detected cervical HPV DNA; dot-blot assigned genotypes. This sample was taken from a study of T cells in women clearing cervical HPV infection. Looking at the study overall: Case blood was drawn when the lesion was first found; control blood after infection became undetectable.

Source material: blood buffy coat. This sequence was found in a woman aged 18 to 75 with a cervical HPV16 infection that either progressed to CIN3+ or cleared (not recorded which). The rearrangement uses TRBV5-1 and TRBJ2-2; 10 bases are a match to TRBD1. The CDR3 DNA, read in part, is TGCGCCAGCAGCTTGGAGGGGGACAGGGGACCCACCGGGGAG. Translation: CASSLEGDRGPTGE. In full, the CDR3 is CASSLEGDRGPTGELFF.